These 9 T cell receptor beta chains originate from one sample sequenced in a study of T cell clonotyping in hematopoietic cell transplantation. Data came from immunoSEQ multiplex PCR; TCRdb stores just in-frame clones and leaves some out. The profile shows under 25,000 clones, 77% of them singletons. As to time point: recipient sample about 28 days before transplant, after cytoreduction. This specimen was peripheral blood mononuclear cells, taken before stem cell transplant. The receptor set was obtained from a man aged 55 to 70 with acute myeloid leukemia. Some clones in this sample may be carry-over from other donors' samples.

The chain has TRBV7-2 and TRBJ1-6, with TRBD1 matching over 9 bases. This CDR3 comprises 15 residues. After removal of 5 bases from V and 9 bases from J, the junction contained 8 bases not matched to a gene. Germline-derived CDR1 and CDR2 are SGHTA and FQGNSA. This CDR3 reads CASSGAGQGSSPLHF. The CDR3 nucleotides read TGTGCCAGCAGCGGGGCCGGACAGGGGTCTTCACCCCTCCACTTT. Full variable domain (missing parts from reference TRBV7-2 and TRBJ1-6): GAGVSQSPSNKVTEKGKDVELRCDPISGHTALYWYRQSLGQGLEFLIYFQGNSAPDKSGLPSDRFSAERTGGSVSTLTIQRTQQEDSAVYLCASSGAGQGSSPLHFGNGTRLTVT.

This clone was counted a few times. The chain recombines TRBV4-2 with TRBJ1-1; D is uncertain. Trimming removed 0 bases from V and 1 base from J, with 6 bases in between. This CDR3 has 14 residues. Germline V CDR1 and CDR2: LGHNA, YNFKEQ. The CDR3 nucleotides read TGTGCCAGCAGCCAAGATACGGGGAACACTGAAGCTTTCTTT. It codes for CASSQDTGNTEAFF.

This chain joins TRBV4-1 and TRBJ2-5; 13 positions agree with TRBD2. CDR1 is MGHRA and CDR2 is YSYEKL in the germline V gene. The CDR3 has 16 amino acids. Unmatched junction bases numbered 5, after V lost 2 bases and J lost 5 bases. The CDR3 protein is CASSQPGTSGVETQYF. CDR3 coding DNA: TGCGCCAGCAGCCAACCCGGGACTAGCGGGGTGGAGACCCAGTACTTC.

This clone was seen only a few times. This sequence joins TRBV6-5 and TRBJ2-2; D is uncertain. The V and J ends lost 0 bases and 3 bases respectively, with 8 bases between them. There are 15 residues in the CDR3. Germline values: CDR1 MNHEY, CDR2 SVGAGI. The CDR3 protein is CASSYSTRYTGELFF. The CDR3 DNA follows: TGTGCCAGCAGTTACTCGACCAGATACACCGGGGAGCTGTTTTTT.

V and J are TRBV6-1 and TRBJ1-1, with no clear D. The V end lost 4 bases, the J end lost 4 bases, and 13 bases lay between the germline ends. The germline V gene encodes CDR1 MNHNS and CDR2 SASEGT. The CDR3 spans 14 residues. The CDR3 DNA sequence: TGTGCCAGCAGTGGAACAAGGAGACGCACTGAAGCTTTCTTT. It translates to CASSGTRRRTEAFF.

In its sample, this clone was seen a few times. The rearrangement joins TRBV5-6 to TRBJ2-7; D is possibly TRBD2 (6 bases). Trimming cost V 4 bases and J 3 bases, with 14 bases left between them. The CDR3 is 14 residues long. Germline values: CDR1 SGHDT, CDR2 YYEEEE. CDR3 bases: TGTGCCAGCAGCCAAAAGCGGGTTCTCTACGAGCAGTACTTC. It translates to CASSQKRVLYEQYF.

This sequence joins TRBV7-2 and TRBJ2-3; 7 bases map to TRBD2. In germline, CDR1 is SGHTA, CDR2 FQGNSA. Unmatched junction bases numbered 10, after V lost 7 bases and J lost 3 bases. The CDR3 covers 15 residues. CDR3: CASITPGGSTDTQYF. CDR3 nucleotides: TGTGCCAGCATCACCCCGGGGGGATCGACAGATACGCAGTATTTT. Supplemented by reference TRBV7-2 and TRBJ2-3, the full variable domain reads GAGVSQSPSNKVTEKGKDVELRCDPISGHTALYWYRQSLGQGLEFLIYFQGNSAPDKSGLPSDRFSAERTGGSVSTLTIQRTQQEDSAVYLCASITPGGSTDTQYFGPGTRLTVL.

The chain employs TRBV7-2 and TRBJ1-5; tentatively, D is TRBD1 (5 bases). The V gene lost 0 bases and the J gene lost 4 bases, with 22 bases spanning the gap. The CDR3 has 19 residues. From germline, CDR1 is SGHTA and CDR2 FQGNSA. This CDR3 is CASSLASGGTGTGNQPQHF. The CDR3 nucleotides read TGTGCCAGCAGCTTAGCGTCCGGGGGTACCGGGACGGGGAATCAGCCCCAGCATTTT.

V and J are TRBV30 and TRBJ2-5; 9 positions match TRBD1. The CDR3 is 14 amino acids. The trim removed 0 bases at V and 7 bases at J, leaving 6 bases unmatched. Germline values: CDR1 GTSNPN, CDR2 SVGIG (reference sequence). The CDR3 nucleotides read TGTGCCTGGAGTGTACCGACAGGGGGTCGGACCCAGTACTTC. Protein: CAWSVPTGGRTQYF.